This note documents a single T cell receptor (beta chain) sequence. This sample is drawn from a study of brain T cells in children with intractable seizures. Using immunoSEQ multiplex PCR, the repertoire was profiled, and TCRdb retains in-frame clones only, with some absent. The table shows hundreds of thousands of clones, with nearly 95% occurring only once. Time point noted: blood from clinic visit 5 months post-surgery; TSC patient then seizure free. Sequencing was limited to surgery cases with top T cell transcript signatures in brain tissue. CDR3 length: 16 residues. Germline CDR1 and CDR2: SGHDT and YYEEEE. V was trimmed by 1 base and J by 0 bases, leaving 14 bases between them.

The sequencing here drew on peripheral blood, taken 5 to 6 months after surgery. The J gene is TRBJ2-7, the V gene TRBV5-6; D unclear. The TCR sequence derives from a boy under two years old with tuberous sclerosis and intractable seizures. In DNA, the CDR3 is TGTGCCAGCAGCTTGTCCGTCGGATACCTCTCCTACGAGCAGTACTTC. The encoded protein is CASSLSVGYLSYEQYF.